These 3 T cell receptor beta chains share one sample of origin, sequenced in a study of Graves' ophthalmopathy and Graves' hyperthyroidism. RNA transcripts provided the template for amplifying TCR beta CDR3 regions. RT-PCR in the first round used HTBI primers; a second-round multiplex PCR followed. TCRdb processed the multiplex PCR reads anew with MiXCR; each CDR3 protein has one entry. In the table there are almost 750,000 distinct CDR3 sequences, roughly 41% of which are singletons. The sequenced sample consisted of peripheral blood. The receptors shown here come from an adult man with Graves' ophthalmopathy.

Comments on this clonotype: The final CDR3 position lacks the conserved phenylalanine or tryptophan, pointing to a likely read error. The limits of the CDR3 on the DNA are not certain, so only TCRdb's listed CDR3 is given. The chain uses TRBV10-3 and TRBJ1-2; the table's D call, TRBD1, has no DNA check behind it. The CDR3 comprises 11 residues, both ends counted. The germline CDR1 and CDR2 sequences are ENHRY and SYGVKD. The CDR3 spells CASSYPGDVNI.

V and J are TRBV12-3 or TRBV12-4 and TRBJ1-1, with TRBD1 matching over 8 bases. V gave up 8 bases and J gave up 2 bases; unmatched junction bases: 7. The CDR3 contains 14 residues. The CDR3 spells CASGRTGPNTEAFF. For the CDR3, the DNA is TGTGCCAGCGGGCGGACAGGGCCAAACACTGAAGCTTTCTTT.

The table lists this clonotype with a few counts. V usage is TRBV7-2 and J usage is TRBJ2-5; D possibly corresponds to TRBD2 (6 bases). Germline values: CDR1 SGHTA, CDR2 FQGNSA. The CDR3 covers 15 residues. The germline V and J ends were trimmed by 5 bases and 1 base, with 14 bases remaining between them. For the CDR3, the DNA is TGTGCCAGCAGCCCATCTGCGGGAATCCAAGAGACCCAGTACTTC. Translating it yields CASSPSAGIQETQYF.